The 6 T cell receptor beta chains in this list originate from one sample, sequenced in a study of cytomegalovirus exposure and HLA in healthy donors. Primers included in the PCR were 60 Vbeta and 13 Jbeta primers. Measured with immunoSEQ multiplex PCR; TCRdb has only the in-frame clones, and not every one. The sample consists of approximately 110,000 clones, about 74% of them appearing once. Sequencing was done on a sample of PBMCs. The receptors derive from a woman in her fifties or sixties in good health and CMV-seropositive.

The chain recombines TRBV19 with TRBJ1-3; weak D call: TRBD1 (6 bases). There are 16 residues in the CDR3. Trimming removed 6 bases from V and 0 bases from J, with 15 bases in between. Germline CDR1 and CDR2: LNHDA and SQIVND (reference sequence). CDR3 sequence (DNA): TGTGCCAGTAGCGACCCAGGGGCCCTCTCTGGAAACACCATATATTTT. The encoded protein is CASSDPGALSGNTIYF.

This clone was picked up one time. The J gene is TRBJ1-5, the V gene TRBV28; D possibly corresponds to TRBD1 (5 bases). In germline, CDR1 is MDHEN, CDR2 SYDVKM. The CDR3 covers 14 residues. Deletions cut 7 bases from V and 5 bases from J, with 15 bases between. The DNA for the CDR3 is TGTGCCAGCACCACCGGGGGTCTGGATCAGCCCCAGCATTTT. It is translated as CASTTGGLDQPQHF.

This chain links TRBV29-1 with TRBJ1-4, with D possibly being TRBD1 (6 bases). V was trimmed by 4 bases and J by 7 bases, leaving 13 bases between them. The CDR3 has 13 residues. The germline CDR1 and CDR2 sequences are SQVTM and ANQGSEA. The CDR3, as DNA: TGCAGCGTTGTCGGGGGGCTAGGTGAAAAACTGTTTTTT. Amino acids: CSVVGGLGEKLFF.

V gene TRBV6-5 combines with J gene TRBJ2-5; tentatively, D is TRBD2 (5 bases). Germline CDR1 MNHEY, CDR2 SVGAGI. V lost 0 bases and J lost 7, with 18 bases in between. CDR3 length: 16 residues. The CDR3: CASSYSDFAGPWTQYF. The CDR3 DNA reads TGTGCCAGCAGTTACTCCGACTTTGCGGGCCCTTGGACCCAGTACTTC.

This clone occurred once. The gene calls are TRBV27 and TRBJ2-7, with TRBD1 as a possible D gene (6 bases). Germline lookup yields CDR1 MNHEY and CDR2 SMNVEV (reference sequence). CDR3 length equals 16 residues. Trimming removed 3 bases from V and 1 base from J, with 16 bases in between. CDR3 amino acids: CASSLDSSRTSYEQYF. The CDR3, as DNA: TGTGCCAGCAGTTTGGACAGCTCACGGACTTCCTACGAGCAGTACTTC.

The chain uses TRBV7-9 and TRBJ1-1; a possible D gene is TRBD1 (6 bases). The CDR3 consists of 14 residues. Germline loops: CDR1 SEHNR, CDR2 FQNEAQ (reference sequence). Trimming cost V 5 bases and J 0 bases, with 10 bases left between them. CDR3 DNA sequence: TGTGCCAGCAGCCTGACAGGAGTGAACACTGAAGCTTTCTTT. Its translation is CASSLTGVNTEAFF. The whole variable domain, filled in from reference TRBV7-9 and TRBJ1-1, reads DTGVSQNPRHKITKRGQNVTFRCDPISEHNRLYWYRQTLGQGPEFLTYFQNEAQLEKSRLLSDRFSAERPKGSFSTLEIQRTEQGDSAMYLCASSLTGVNTEAFFGQGTRLTVV.